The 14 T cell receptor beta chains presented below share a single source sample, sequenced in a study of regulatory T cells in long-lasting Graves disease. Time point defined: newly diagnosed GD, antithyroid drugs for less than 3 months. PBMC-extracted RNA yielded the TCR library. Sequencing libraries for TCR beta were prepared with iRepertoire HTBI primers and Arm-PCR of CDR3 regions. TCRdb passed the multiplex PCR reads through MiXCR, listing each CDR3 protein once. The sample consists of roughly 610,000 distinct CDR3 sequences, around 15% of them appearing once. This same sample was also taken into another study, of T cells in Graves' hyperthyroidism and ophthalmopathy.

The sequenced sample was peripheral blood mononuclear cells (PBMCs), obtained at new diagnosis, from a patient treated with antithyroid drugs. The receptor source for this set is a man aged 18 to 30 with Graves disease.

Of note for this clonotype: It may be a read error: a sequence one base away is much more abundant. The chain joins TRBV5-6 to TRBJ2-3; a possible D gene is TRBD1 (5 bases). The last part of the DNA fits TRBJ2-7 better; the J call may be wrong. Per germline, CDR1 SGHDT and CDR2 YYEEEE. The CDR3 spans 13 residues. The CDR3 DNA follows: TGTGCCAGCAGCTTTCTAGGGGCCACTGAGCAGTACTTC. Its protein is CASSFLGATEQYF.

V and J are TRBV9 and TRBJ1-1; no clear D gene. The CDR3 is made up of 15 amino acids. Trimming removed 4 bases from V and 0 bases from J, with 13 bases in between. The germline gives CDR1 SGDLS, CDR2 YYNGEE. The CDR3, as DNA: TGTGCCAGCAGCATAACGGACGGAATGAACACTGAAGCTTTCTTT. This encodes CASSITDGMNTEAFF.

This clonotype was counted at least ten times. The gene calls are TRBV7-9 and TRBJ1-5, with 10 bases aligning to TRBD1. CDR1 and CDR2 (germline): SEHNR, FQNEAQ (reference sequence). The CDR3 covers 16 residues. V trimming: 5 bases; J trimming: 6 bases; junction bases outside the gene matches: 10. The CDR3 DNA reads TGTGCCAGCAGCACAACCAGACAGGGGGCAGGTCAGCCCCAGCATTTT. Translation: CASSTTRQGAGQPQHF. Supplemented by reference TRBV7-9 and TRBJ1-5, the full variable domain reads DTGVSQNPRHKITKRGQNVTFRCDPISEHNRLYWYRQTLGQGPEFLTYFQNEAQLEKSRLLSDRFSAERPKGSFSTLEIQRTEQGDSAMYLCASSTTRQGAGQPQHFGDGTRLSIL.

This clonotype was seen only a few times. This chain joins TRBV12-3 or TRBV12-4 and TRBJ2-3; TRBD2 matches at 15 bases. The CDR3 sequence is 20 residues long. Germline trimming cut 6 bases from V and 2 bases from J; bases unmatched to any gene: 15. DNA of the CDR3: TGTGCCAGCAGCATGTGGTTATTAGGACTAGCGGGAGGGACCACAGATACGCAGTATTTT. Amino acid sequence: CASSMWLLGLAGGTTDTQYF.

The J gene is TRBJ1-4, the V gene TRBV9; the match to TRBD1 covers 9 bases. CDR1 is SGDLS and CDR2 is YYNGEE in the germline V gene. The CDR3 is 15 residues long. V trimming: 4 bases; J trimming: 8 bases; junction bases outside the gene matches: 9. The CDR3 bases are TGTGCCAGCAGCCCGTGGGGACAGGGAGGCGAAAAACTGTTTTTT. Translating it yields CASSPWGQGGEKLFF.

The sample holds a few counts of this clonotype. The CDR3 loop is CASSPVRGYEQYF. CDR3 in DNA: TGTGCCAGCAGCCCCGTCCGTGGGTACGAGCAGTACTTC. The V call is TRBV6-2 or TRBV6-3, the J call TRBJ2-7, with D unclear. The CDR3 contains 13 residues. Per germline, CDR1 MNHEY and CDR2 SVGEGT. V shed 6 bases and J shed 4 bases, with 13 bases lying between them.

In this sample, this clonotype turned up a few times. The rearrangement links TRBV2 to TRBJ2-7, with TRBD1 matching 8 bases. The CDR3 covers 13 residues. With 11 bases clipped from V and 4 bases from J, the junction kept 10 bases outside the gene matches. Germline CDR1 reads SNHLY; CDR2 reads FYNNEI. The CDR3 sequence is CAGGQGRGYEQYF. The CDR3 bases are TGTGCCGGCGGACAGGGTAGAGGATACGAGCAGTACTTC.

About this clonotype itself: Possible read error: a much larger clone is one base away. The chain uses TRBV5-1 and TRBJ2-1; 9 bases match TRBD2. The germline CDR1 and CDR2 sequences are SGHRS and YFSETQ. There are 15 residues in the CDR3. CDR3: CASSHRTSANNEQSF. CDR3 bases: TGCGCCAGCAGCCATAGGACTAGCGCAAACAATGAGCAGTCCTTC.

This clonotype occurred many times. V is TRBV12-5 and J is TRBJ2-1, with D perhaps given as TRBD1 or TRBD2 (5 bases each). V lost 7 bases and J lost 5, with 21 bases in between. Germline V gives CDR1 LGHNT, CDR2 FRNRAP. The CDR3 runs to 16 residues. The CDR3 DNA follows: TGTGCTAGTGCCAGCATCAGGGAGATCGCGGACAATGAGCAGTTCTTC. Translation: CASASIREIADNEQFF.

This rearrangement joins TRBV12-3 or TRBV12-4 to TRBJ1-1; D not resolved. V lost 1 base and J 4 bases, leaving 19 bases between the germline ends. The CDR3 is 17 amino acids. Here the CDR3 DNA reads TGTGCCAGCAGTTTAGGGCTGGGCCGAACGACGGGCACTGAAGCTTTCTTT. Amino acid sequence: CASSLGLGRTTGTEAFF.

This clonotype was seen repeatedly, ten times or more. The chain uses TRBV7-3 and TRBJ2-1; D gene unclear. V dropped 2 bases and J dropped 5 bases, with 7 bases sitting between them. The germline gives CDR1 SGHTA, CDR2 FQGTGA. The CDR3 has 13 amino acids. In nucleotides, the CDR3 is TGTGCCAGCAGCTTATCTCAAGACAATGAGCAGTTCTTC. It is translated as CASSLSQDNEQFF. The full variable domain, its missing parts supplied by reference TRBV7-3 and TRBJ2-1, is GAGVSQTPSNKVTEKGKYVELRCDPISGHTALYWYRQSLGQGPEFLIYFQGTGAADDSGLPNDRFFAVRPEGSVSTLKIQRTERGDSAVYLCASSLSQDNEQFFGPGTRLTVL.

The chain's CDR3 is CATSPQDGSNQPQHF. The CDR3 DNA sequence: TGTGCCACCAGCCCACAGGACGGGAGCAATCAGCCCCAGCATTTT. The chain recombines TRBV15 with TRBJ1-5, with a weak D call TRBD1 (5 bases). The V gene lost 5 bases and the J gene lost 1 base, with 12 bases spanning the gap. Germline values: CDR1 LNHNV, CDR2 YYDKDF (reference sequence). The CDR3 covers 15 residues.

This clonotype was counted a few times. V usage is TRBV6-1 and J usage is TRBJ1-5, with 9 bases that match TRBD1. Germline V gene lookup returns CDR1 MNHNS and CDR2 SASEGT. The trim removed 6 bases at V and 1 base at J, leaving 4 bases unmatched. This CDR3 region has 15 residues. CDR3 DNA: TGTGCCAGCAGAAGGACAGGGGACAGCAATCAGCCCCAGCATTTT. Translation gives CASRRTGDSNQPQHF.

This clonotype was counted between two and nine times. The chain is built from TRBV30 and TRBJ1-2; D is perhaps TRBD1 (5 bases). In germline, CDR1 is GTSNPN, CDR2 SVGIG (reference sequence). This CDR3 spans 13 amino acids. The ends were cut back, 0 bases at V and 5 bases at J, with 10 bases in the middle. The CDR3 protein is CAWSVGGMYGYTF. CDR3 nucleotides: TGTGCCTGGAGTGTCGGGGGAATGTATGGCTACACCTTC.